This TCR beta chain was captured in a study of blood T cell repertoires in COVID-19. TCRdb's copy holds only in-frame clones and misses some; the assay was immunoSEQ multiplex PCR. The data contain approximately 440,000 clones, about 85% of them singletons. The V gene end was trimmed by 3 bases and the J gene end by 4 bases; junction bases not matched to a gene: 11. Germline V gives CDR1 SGHNT, CDR2 YYREEE (reference sequence). This CDR3 contains 16 residues. Material for sequencing was PBMCs or T cells enriched from blood (not recorded which). The chain combines TRBV5-4 with TRBJ2-5; 8 bases map to TRBD2. The sequence came from a woman between 18 and 29 years old who had recovered from COVID-19. The CDR3 region is CASSSGLVLGGETQYF. Written as DNA, the CDR3 is TGTGCCAGCAGCTCGGGACTAGTACTCGGTGGAGAGACCCAGTACTTC.